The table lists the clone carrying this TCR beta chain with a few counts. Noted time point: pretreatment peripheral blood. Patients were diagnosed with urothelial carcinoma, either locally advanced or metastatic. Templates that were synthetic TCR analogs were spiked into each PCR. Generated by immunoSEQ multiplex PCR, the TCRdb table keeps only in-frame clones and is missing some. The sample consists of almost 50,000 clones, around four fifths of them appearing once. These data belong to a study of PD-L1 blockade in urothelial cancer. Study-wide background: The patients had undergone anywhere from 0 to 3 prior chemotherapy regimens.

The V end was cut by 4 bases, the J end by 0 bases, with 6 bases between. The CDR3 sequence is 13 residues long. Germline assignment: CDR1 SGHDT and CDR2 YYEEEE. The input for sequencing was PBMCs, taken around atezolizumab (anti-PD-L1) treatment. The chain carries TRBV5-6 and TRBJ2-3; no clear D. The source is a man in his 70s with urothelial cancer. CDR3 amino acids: CASSRTSTDTQYF. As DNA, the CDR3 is TGTGCCAGCAGCCGTACAAGCACAGATACGCAGTATTTT. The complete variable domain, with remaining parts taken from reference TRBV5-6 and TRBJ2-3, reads DAGVTQSPTHLIKTRGQQVTLRCSPKSGHDTVSWYQQALGQGPQFIFQYYEEEERQRGNFPDRFSGHQFPNYSSELNVNALLLGDSALYLCASSRTSTDTQYFGPGTRLTVL.